The 9 T cell receptor beta chains given below trace back to one sample, sequenced in a study of T cell clonotyping in hematopoietic cell transplantation. Here immunoSEQ multiplex PCR was the method, and the copy in TCRdb shows in-frame clones only, minus some. The sample contains some 8,400 clones, approximately 91% of which appear only once. The specimen was peripheral blood mononuclear cells, collected at the time of graft-versus-host disease after allogeneic stem cell transplant. All receptors come from a male patient aged 55-69 years who had an allogeneic stem cell transplant from a related donor, so the T cells may come from the graft donor. Some clones in this sample may be carry-over from other donors' samples.

The chain combines TRBV13 with TRBJ2-5; D unresolved. The germline V gene has CDR1 PRHDT and CDR2 FYEKMQ (reference sequence). The CDR3 consists of 13 residues. V lost 3 bases, J lost 2 bases, and 7 bases lay in between. This CDR3 reads CASSFRIQETQYF. The DNA for the CDR3 is TGTGCCAGCAGCTTCCGGATTCAAGAGACCCAGTACTTC. The entire variable domain, with the rest obtained from reference TRBV13 and TRBJ2-5, is as follows: AAGVIQSPRHLIKEKRETATLKCYPIPRHDTVYWYQQGPGQDPQFLISFYEKMQSDKGSIPDRFSAQQFSDYHSELNMSSLELGDSALYFCASSFRIQETQYFGPGTRLLVL.

The rearrangement uses TRBV25-1 and TRBJ1-1; D is unresolved. In germline, CDR1 is MGHDK, CDR2 SYGVNS. Deletions cut 2 bases from V and 6 bases from J, with 10 bases between. The CDR3 runs to 13 residues. CDR3 sequence reads: CASSEISLPEAFF. The CDR3 DNA reads as TGTGCCAGCAGTGAAATTTCTTTACCTGAAGCTTTCTTT.

This sequence joins TRBV21-1 and TRBJ2-1; the table's D call of TRBD2 was not tested on the DNA. TRBV21-1 is a pseudogene locus. CDR3 size: 16 residues. The DNA for the CDR3 is TGTGCCAGCAGAGACGATCCGGGGAGGTGGGTCAATGAGCAGTTCTTC. Amino acid sequence: CASRDDPGRWVNEQFF.

The V and J genes are TRBV20-1 and TRBJ2-3; D gene uncertain. CDR1 DFQATT and CDR2 SNEGSKA come from the germline V gene (reference sequence). The CDR3 spans 11 residues. V was trimmed by 5 bases and J by 5 bases, leaving 8 bases between them. Here the CDR3 reads CSAEARDTQYF. The CDR3 DNA is TGCAGTGCTGAAGCGAGAGATACGCAGTATTTT.

The chain links TRBV27 to TRBJ1-6, with 7 bases fitting TRBD1. The CDR3 is 15 amino acids. Germline lookup yields CDR1 MNHEY and CDR2 SMNVEV (reference sequence). V lost 3 bases, J lost 7 bases, and 6 bases stayed unmatched. The CDR3 coding sequence is TGTGCCAGCAGTTTTGGGACAGACCTAAATTCACCCCTCCACTTT. Its protein product is CASSFGTDLNSPLHF.

This clone was detected once. The chain couples TRBV9 to TRBJ2-1; the match to TRBD2 covers 15 bases. Losses at the gene ends were 3 bases for V and 0 bases for J; bases not matched to a gene: 4. The CDR3 totals 18 residues. The germline V gene has CDR1 SGDLS and CDR2 YYNGEE. The CDR3 region is CASSEGLAGGFSYNEQFF. CDR3 in DNA: TGTGCCAGCAGCGAGGGACTAGCGGGGGGCTTCTCCTACAATGAGCAGTTCTTC.

This rearrangement joins TRBV5-1 to TRBJ2-7; D is unresolved. CDR1 and CDR2 (germline): SGHRS, YFSETQ. V lost 0 bases and J 3 bases, leaving 10 bases between the germline ends. This CDR3 comprises 14 residues. CDR3 sequence reads: CASSLADLFYEQYF. CDR3 nucleotide sequence: TGCGCCAGCAGCTTGGCGGACCTATTCTACGAGCAGTACTTC.

The rearrangement uses TRBV14 and TRBJ2-1, with D possibly matching TRBD1 (6 bases). This CDR3 comprises 13 residues. The V gene lost 3 bases and the J gene lost 8 bases, with 11 bases spanning the gap. CDR1 is SGHDN, CDR2 FVKESK, per germline. This CDR3 is CASSHQGYDEQFF. The CDR3 DNA is TGTGCCAGCAGCCATCAGGGGTACGATGAGCAGTTCTTC.

The DNA of the CDR3 is TGTGCCAGCAGCTTAGTAACTAGGGGGATATTGCTGAACACCGGGGAGCTGTTTTTT. Its translation is CASSLVTRGILLNTGELFF. This chain links TRBV7-9 with TRBJ2-2, with TRBD1 as a possible D gene (6 bases). The CDR3 runs to 19 residues. Germline CDR1 reads SEHNR; CDR2 reads FQNEAQ (reference sequence). V lost 1 base and J lost 1, with 19 bases in between.